These T cell receptor beta chains were read from a single sample in a study of blood T cells in healthy people across ages. TCRdb fed the 5' RACE reads into MiXCR, producing one record per CDR3 protein. This sample yields 750,000 to 950,000 distinct CDR3 sequences, of which roughly 25% are seen a single time; approximately 2.9% belongs to the top ten. This same sample was also taken into another study, of T cells of mothers and their children.

Specimen: blood. The source of these receptors is a boy aged 5-17 years in good health. The conserved cysteine and the conserved F or W are not part of the CDR3 here. The order of the fields is J gene, clone size, V gene, CDR3 length, CDR3 protein. Clone size is not always given. Where it is, it says once, few, many or a class for expanded clones.

>TRBJ2-5|few|TRBV6-5|13
ASEFERAGGETQY
>TRBJ1-4|-|TRBV11-2|13
ASSGTATTNEKLF
>TRBJ2-1|-|TRBV20-1|11
SARTDSYNEQF
>TRBJ2-5|few|TRBV20-1|12
SCGAGLSRETQY
>TRBJ1-1|-|TRBV29-1|11
GALDRGNTEAF
>TRBJ2-4|-|TRBV28|17
ASSPVGQGLNPAKNIQY
>TRBJ2-2|few|TRBV2|14
ASSERGGLNTGELF
>TRBJ2-7|-|TRBV5-1|12
ASSGGGLIYEQY
>TRBJ1-4|-|TRBV28|13
ASRSTGGRNEKLF
>TRBJ2-1|-|TRBV9|15
ASSLTGQGISYNEQF
>TRBJ1-1|few|TRBV4-1|11
ASSDQGRTEAF
>TRBJ2-7|-|TRBV13|14
ASSTLGTSGSYEQY
>TRBJ2-5|few|TRBV5-1|12
ASSLYGTQETQY
>TRBJ2-5|-|TRBV12-3/TRBV12-4|12
ASSPGTSEKTQY
>TRBJ1-4|-|TRBV20-1|11
SARGGTYEKLF
>TRBJ2-3|-|TRBV20-1|14
SARTSGGLSTDTQY
>TRBJ2-1|few|TRBV5-5|15
ASSDQLGASGLNEQF
>TRBJ1-4|few|TRBV3-1|13
ASSPTNRGDEKLF
>TRBJ2-2|few|TRBV25-1|12
ASSATGATGELF
>TRBJ1-2|-|TRBV30|11
AWREQGGYGYT
>TRBJ2-5|few|TRBV29-1|11
SVEDSQQETQH
>TRBJ2-7|-|TRBV24-1|12
ATSDTGTAHEQY
>TRBJ2-3|few|TRBV29-1|12
SVAGTENPDTQY
>TRBJ1-4|many|TRBV7-2|15
ASSLGALDGLGEKLF
>TRBJ1-6|-|TRBV6-5|12
ASKTGGIRSPLH
>TRBJ2-3|-|TRBV5-1|10
ASSNATDTQY
>TRBJ2-5|-|TRBV20-1|12
SASRNQGAKTQY
>-|-|TRBV6-2/TRBV6-3|18
ASSFFPLTARQTLRDEQF
>TRBJ2-5|-|TRBV3-1|13
ASSQDAREWETQY
>TRBJ1-4|few|TRBV4-1|15
ASSQARWVGLGEKLF
>TRBJ2-3|-|TRBV29-1|12
SVGSSGASDTQY
>TRBJ2-7|-|TRBV11-2|11
ASRPGFSYEQY
>TRBJ2-1|-|TRBV20-1|18
SARDGRGLAGGSSYNEQF
>TRBJ2-1|-|TRBV5-5|12
ASSLGDLHNEQF
>-|few|TRBV14|12
ASSLLRGQSEQY
>TRBJ1-2|-|TRBV30|6
ALYGYT
>TRBJ1-4|-|TRBV20-1|11
SAKDSRNEKLF
>TRBJ2-1|-|TRBV4-2|17
ASSQDWVGIAGGRSEQF
>TRBJ2-1|-|TRBV12-3/TRBV12-4|14
ASSPGASGDHNEQF
>TRBJ2-1|-|TRBV7-6|14
ASSPRYRARYNEQF
>-|-|TRBV5-1|13
ASSLRVGPVETQY
>TRBJ1-6|few|TRBV6-5|13
ASSPPGQGNSPLH
>TRBJ2-3|few|TRBV5-1|15
ASSRGGKGHSTDTQY
>-|-|TRBV7-9|14
ASSTILSGRYNEQF
>TRBJ2-7|-|TRBV11-2|12
ASSSIRDLYEQY
>TRBJ2-7|-|TRBV29-1|13
SVEKGDRDGAKQY
>TRBJ2-1|-|TRBV7-9|14
ASSSNRDRVDNEQF
>TRBJ2-3|-|TRBV20-1|13
SARDGTRATDTQY
>TRBJ2-7|few|TRBV9|12
ASSAGTSPFEQY
>TRBJ2-2|-|TRBV20-1|13
SAKKQGAWTGELF
>TRBJ2-5|-|TRBV5-1|12
ASSFWPGEETQY
>TRBJ2-5|-|TRBV29-1|10
SDGTAQETQY
>TRBJ2-6|-|TRBV2|14
ASSSTGYSGANVLT
>TRBJ2-4|-|TRBV12-3/TRBV12-4|10
ASSFGQTLQY
>TRBJ2-1|few|TRBV5-4|14
ASSLGSDPKRNEQF